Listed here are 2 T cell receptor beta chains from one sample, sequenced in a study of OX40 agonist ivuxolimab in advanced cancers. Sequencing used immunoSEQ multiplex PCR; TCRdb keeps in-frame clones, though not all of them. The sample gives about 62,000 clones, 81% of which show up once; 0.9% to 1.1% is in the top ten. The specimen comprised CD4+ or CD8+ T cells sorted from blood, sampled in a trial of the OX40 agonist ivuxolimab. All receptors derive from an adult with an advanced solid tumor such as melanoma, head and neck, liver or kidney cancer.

The CDR3: CASSQRQGTNEKLFF. CDR3 in DNA: TGTGCCAGCAGCCAGAGACAGGGAACTAATGAAAAACTGTTTTTT. The rearrangement links TRBV4-2 to TRBJ1-4, with TRBD1 matching over 7 bases. V dropped 3 bases and J dropped 1; count of bases not matched to a gene: 2. This CDR3 contains 15 residues. Per germline, CDR1 LGHNA and CDR2 YNFKEQ.

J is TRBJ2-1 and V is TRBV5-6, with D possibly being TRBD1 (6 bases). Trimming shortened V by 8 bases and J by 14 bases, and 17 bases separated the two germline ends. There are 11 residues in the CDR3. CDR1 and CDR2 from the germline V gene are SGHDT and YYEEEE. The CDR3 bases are TGTGCCAGTAGGAAGGGGGTGAGTGAGTTCTTC. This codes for CASRKGVSEFF.